The 26 T cell receptor beta chains below were found in one sample sequenced in a study of CD8+ T cells in alopecia areata. Investigators isolated RNA and reverse transcribed it into cDNA to act as the sequencing template. TCRdb's copy holds only in-frame clones and misses some; the assay was immunoSEQ multiplex PCR. The data contain about 210,000 clones, 35% to 45% of them seen just once; the ten biggest clones take up about 0.48%. Treatment here: oral pan-JAK inhibitor, 5-10 mg twice daily. The starting material was CD4+ T cells sorted from blood, obtained at approximately week 30, from a patient treated with tofacitinib. The receptors derive from a human donor with alopecia areata.

The chain uses TRBV7-9 and TRBJ2-4, with D tentatively TRBD2 (5 bases). V was shortened by 1 base and J by 0 bases, with 19 bases between the two germline ends. The length of the CDR3 is 19 residues. CDR1 and CDR2 from the germline V gene are SEHNR and FQNEAQ (reference sequence). CDR3 sequence: CASSLVLQGLGLAKNIQYF. The CDR3 DNA sequence: TGTGCCAGCAGCTTAGTTCTTCAAGGGTTAGGACTAGCCAAAAACATTCAGTACTTC.

This clone was seen only a few times. The chain links TRBV30 to TRBJ2-7; D possibly corresponds to TRBD2 (6 bases). The ends were cut back, 0 bases at V and 0 bases at J, with 18 bases in the middle. The CDR3 is 17 residues long. CDR1 is GTSNPN and CDR2 is SVGIG in the germline V gene (reference sequence). The CDR3 DNA is TGTGCCTGGAGTGTACTGGGCGGAGGGGCGCCCTCCTACGAGCAGTACTTC. Encoded protein: CAWSVLGGGAPSYEQYF.

The rearrangement joins TRBV7-6 to TRBJ1-1; no firm D call. CDR1 and CDR2 from the germline V gene are SGHVS and FNYEAQ. V lost 5 bases and J 2 bases, leaving 15 bases between the germline ends. This CDR3 contains 15 residues. The DNA for the CDR3 is TGTGCCAGCAGCCTCCAGGAAAACTCTAACACTGAAGCTTTCTTT. Encoded protein: CASSLQENSNTEAFF.

The V call is TRBV2, the J call TRBJ2-7; unclear D gene. V was cut by 8 bases and J by 1 base, with 9 bases left in between. CDR3 length: 12 residues. Looked up from germline, CDR1 is SNHLY and CDR2 is FYNNEI. The CDR3 DNA is TGTGCCAGCCAGGTCACTTCCTACGAGCAGTACTTC. This codes for CASQVTSYEQYF.

The genes are TRBV30 and TRBJ1-1; the D is unclear. This CDR3 is built from 14 residues. Germline V gene lookup returns CDR1 GTSNPN and CDR2 SVGIG (reference sequence). The germline V and J ends were trimmed by 0 bases and 6 bases, with 14 bases remaining between them. CDR3 nucleotides: TGTGCCTGGAGTGTGTCCCGAGTTCGCCCTGAAGCTTTCTTT. Encoded protein: CAWSVSRVRPEAFF.

This chain joins TRBV7-8 and TRBJ1-5, with 9 positions matching TRBD1. Trimming cost V 3 bases and J 4 bases; bases outside gene matches: 16. The germline CDR1 and CDR2 sequences are SGHVS and FQNEAQ. This CDR3 is 19 amino acids long. CDR3 in amino acids: CASSFSGVPGTGPNQPQHF. In DNA, the CDR3 is TGTGCCAGCAGCTTTTCGGGTGTTCCAGGGACAGGGCCTAATCAGCCCCAGCATTTT.

This clone came up a few times. The chain carries TRBV11-1 and TRBJ2-5; 9 nucleotides match TRBD1. With 5 bases clipped from V and 5 bases from J, the junction kept 9 bases outside the gene matches. This CDR3 spans 15 amino acids. CDR1 and CDR2 from the germline V gene are SGHAT and FQDESV (reference sequence). CDR3 amino acids: CASSPRTGDGETQYF. The CDR3 region has the DNA TGTGCCAGCAGCCCCCGGACAGGGGACGGGGAGACCCAGTACTTC.

V and J are TRBV25-1 and TRBJ1-4; 9 nucleotides agree with TRBD1. The ends lost 2 bases at V and 7 bases at J; junction bases unmatched: 8. The CDR3 has 16 amino acids. CDR1 is MGHDK and CDR2 is SYGVNS in the germline V gene. In DNA form, the CDR3 reads TGTGCCAGCAGTGAAAGATCCGGGACAGGGTTTGAAAAACTGTTTTTT. The encoded protein is CASSERSGTGFEKLFF. The full variable domain, its missing parts supplied by reference TRBV25-1 and TRBJ1-4, is EADIYQTPRYLVIGTGKKITLECSQTMGHDKMYWYQQDPGMELHLIHYSYGVNSTEKGDLSSESTVSRIRTEHFPLTLESARPSHTSQYLCASSERSGTGFEKLFFGSGTQLSVL.

The rearrangement uses TRBV10-3 and TRBJ2-3; 11 bases match TRBD2. The V gene end was trimmed by 3 bases and the J gene end by 3 bases; junction bases not matched to a gene: 5. From germline, CDR1 is ENHRY and CDR2 SYGVKD. CDR3 length: 16 amino acids. The CDR3 loop reads CAISDPTSGRTDTQYF. The DNA for the CDR3 is TGTGCCATCAGTGACCCAACTAGCGGGAGAACAGATACGCAGTATTTT.

The chain combines TRBV7-2 with TRBJ1-2, with D possibly being TRBD1 (6 bases). The germline gives CDR1 SGHTA, CDR2 FQGNSA. CDR3 length: 15 residues. Trimming left V 1 base short and J 7 bases short, with 16 bases between. The CDR3 nucleotides read TGTGCCAGCAGCTTAGATTACAGGGTCGATCTTGGCTACACCTTC. It codes for CASSLDYRVDLGYTF.

V usage is TRBV2 and J usage is TRBJ2-7; D is ambiguous. The CDR3 contains 14 residues. The ends were cut back, 0 bases at V and 1 base at J, with 7 bases in the middle. Per germline, CDR1 SNHLY and CDR2 FYNNEI. In DNA form, the CDR3 reads TGTGCCAGCAGTGAAGCGGGTTGGTCCTACGAGCAGTACTTC. This sequence encodes CASSEAGWSYEQYF.

This chain joins TRBV5-6 and TRBJ2-6; D uncertain. The ends were cut back, 1 base at V and 1 base at J, with 9 bases in the middle. Germline values: CDR1 SGHDT, CDR2 YYEEEE. The CDR3 loop spans 16 amino acids. CDR3 amino acids: CASSLKTASGANVLTF. The CDR3 nucleotides read TGTGCCAGCAGCTTGAAGACCGCTTCTGGGGCCAACGTCCTGACTTTC.

The CDR3 DNA sequence: TGTGCCTTTACCCGGGGACCGCCCGGGGAGCTGTTTTTT. Translated: CAFTRGPPGELFF. The rearrangement links TRBV30 to TRBJ2-2, with D perhaps given as TRBD1 or TRBD2 (5 bases each). Germline lookup yields CDR1 GTSNPN and CDR2 SVGIG (reference sequence). The CDR3 loop spans 13 amino acids. Trimming removed 7 bases from V and 6 bases from J, with 15 bases in between.

This clone was found a few times. V gene TRBV27 combines with J gene TRBJ2-3, with D uncertain. The CDR3 spans 14 residues. Germline values: CDR1 MNHEY, CDR2 SMNVEV (reference sequence). The ends were cut back, 3 bases at V and 0 bases at J, with 7 bases in the middle. For the CDR3, the DNA is TGTGCCAGCAGTTTCTGGCGGAGCACAGATACGCAGTATTTT. It codes for CASSFWRSTDTQYF.

This clone was seen a few times. V and J are TRBV28 and TRBJ2-3, with 8 nucleotides matching TRBD2. CDR1 and CDR2 (germline): MDHEN, SYDVKM. V lost 6 bases, J lost 6 bases, and 8 bases stayed unmatched. The CDR3 loop spans 14 amino acids. CDR3 in amino acids: CASSLSSGIDTQYF. Written as DNA, the CDR3 is TGTGCCAGCAGCTTGAGTAGCGGGATCGATACGCAGTATTTT.

This clone was seen only a few times. The chain is built from TRBV27 and TRBJ1-5, with 7 bases that match TRBD1. V shed 4 bases and J 4 bases; nucleotides not matched to a gene: 7. The V gene's germline CDR1 is MNHEY and CDR2 SMNVEV (reference sequence). The CDR3 totals 15 residues. CDR3 in DNA: TGTGCCAGCAGTTACAGGGGAAGTGGAAATCAGCCCCAGCATTTT. This encodes CASSYRGSGNQPQHF.

The chain uses TRBV30 and TRBJ1-1; D is ambiguous. Trimming left V 2 bases short and J 0 bases short, with 10 bases between. Germline CDR1 and CDR2: GTSNPN and SVGIG (reference sequence). The CDR3 loop spans 14 amino acids. The CDR3: CAWSPRGVNTEAFF. In DNA, the CDR3 is TGTGCCTGGAGTCCTCGAGGAGTGAACACTGAAGCTTTCTTT.

This chain links TRBV7-3 with TRBJ2-5, with unresolved D. The CDR3 is made up of 13 amino acids. The germline gives CDR1 SGHTA, CDR2 FQGTGA. The V end was cut by 2 bases, the J end by 3 bases, with 7 bases between. CDR3 in DNA: TGTGCCAGCAGCTTAGGCCTAAAAGAGACCCAGTACTTC. It is translated as CASSLGLKETQYF. Full variable domain (outside the CDR3, taken from reference TRBV7-3 and TRBJ2-5): GAGVSQTPSNKVTEKGKYVELRCDPISGHTALYWYRQSLGQGPEFLIYFQGTGAADDSGLPNDRFFAVRPEGSVSTLKIQRTERGDSAVYLCASSLGLKETQYFGPGTRLLVL.

This clone was seen only a few times. V and J are TRBV7-3 and TRBJ1-4; D may be TRBD1 (5 bases). The CDR3 is 15 amino acids. Per the germline V gene, CDR1 is SGHTA and CDR2 is FQGTGA. Trimming stripped 4 bases from V and 5 bases from J, with 14 bases between. CDR3 sequence reads: CASSSIGTVNEKLFF. The CDR3 nucleotides read TGTGCCAGCAGCTCAATCGGGACGGTCAATGAAAAACTGTTTTTT.

The chain joins TRBV2 to TRBJ1-2; no clear D gene. The CDR3 contains 11 residues. From germline, CDR1 is SNHLY and CDR2 FYNNEI. With 7 bases removed from V and 6 bases from J, the gap between germline ends came to 9 bases. DNA of the CDR3: TGTGCCAGCACCCTGAATGATGGCTACACCTTC. Translated: CASTLNDGYTF.

V is TRBV7-2 and J is TRBJ2-2, with a weak D call TRBD1 (6 bases). This CDR3 contains 15 residues. V dropped 1 base and J dropped 5 bases, with 11 bases sitting between them. Germline V gene data show CDR1 as SGHTA and CDR2 as FQGNSA. The CDR3 sequence: CASSLGGGETGELFF. In nucleotides, the CDR3 is TGTGCCAGCAGCTTAGGTGGGGGCGAAACCGGGGAGCTGTTTTTT.

The chain employs TRBV18 and TRBJ1-6; TRBD1 might be the D (5 bases). In germline, CDR1 is KGHSH, CDR2 LQKENI. The CDR3 has 14 amino acids. Trimming cost V 2 bases and J 8 bases, with 10 bases left between them. This chain's CDR3 is CASSPRVGDSPLHF. The CDR3 DNA reads TGTGCCAGCTCACCAAGAGTGGGGGATTCACCCCTCCACTTT.

This clone was counted between two and nine times. This chain joins TRBV9 and TRBJ1-1; D is undetermined. Trimming took off 4 bases at V and 4 bases at J, with 11 bases between the two ends. Germline-derived CDR1 and CDR2 are SGDLS and YYNGEE. CDR3 size: 13 residues. The CDR3: CASSPAAATEAFF. The CDR3 nucleotides are TGTGCCAGCAGCCCGGCTGCGGCCACTGAAGCTTTCTTT.

V gene TRBV7-8 combines with J gene TRBJ2-7, with D perhaps matching TRBD1 (5 bases). Germline V gene lookup returns CDR1 SGHVS and CDR2 FQNEAQ. V dropped 6 bases and J dropped 2 bases, with 8 bases sitting between them. This CDR3 contains 12 residues. The CDR3 bases are TGTGCCAGCAGGTCCAGGGCCTACGAGCAGTACTTC. Translated: CASRSRAYEQYF.

In this sample, this clone turned up many times. V usage is TRBV6-1 and J usage is TRBJ2-3, with 10 bases identical to TRBD2. Per the germline V gene, CDR1 is MNHNS and CDR2 is SASEGT. The V gene end was trimmed by 1 base and the J gene end by 8 bases; junction bases not matched to a gene: 9. CDR3 length equals 16 residues. Here the CDR3 reads CASSEGLSGGQGTQYF. The CDR3 nucleotides are TGTGCCAGCAGTGAAGGGCTTAGCGGGGGGCAGGGTACGCAGTATTTT.

This clone showed up just a few times. V gene TRBV4-1 combines with J gene TRBJ1-1; a weak D match, TRBD1 (5 bases). Looked up from germline, CDR1 is MGHRA and CDR2 is YSYEKL. The germline V and J ends were trimmed by 6 bases and 1 base, with 15 bases remaining between them. The CDR3 spans 15 residues. The CDR3 bases are TGCGCCAGCAGATATTTTGGGGGAAAGAACACTGAAGCTTTCTTT. This sequence encodes CASRYFGGKNTEAFF.